These 11 T cell receptor beta chains share one sample of origin, sequenced in a study of blood T cell repertoires in COVID-19 (dated by TCRdb to the early 2020s). Library method: the immunoSEQ multiplex PCR assay. TCRdb provides this immuneACCESS table in a form limited to in-frame rearrangements. Some clones are lacking; in checked studies, under half of them reflect an unresolved V gene, and why the rest are absent is not known. This sample lists 85,000 to 100,000 clones; about 70% were detected once. The ten top clones hold roughly 24% of the sample. Sequenced material: peripheral blood. These receptors originate from a woman between 55 and 75 years old in a cohort sampled during active or convalescent COVID-19.

The V and J genes are TRBV4-3 and TRBJ2-7; possibly TRBD2 for D (6 bases). The CDR3 has 17 amino acids. Looked up from germline, CDR1 is LGHNA and CDR2 is YSLEER. Trimming left V 4 bases short and J 0 bases short, with 19 bases between. This CDR3 is CASSPTQGGTDSYEQYF. The CDR3, as DNA: TGCGCCAGCAGCCCCACCCAGGGCGGGACTGACTCCTACGAGCAGTACTTC.

This clone has more than one count but fewer than ten. The rearrangement links TRBV6-6 to TRBJ1-3, with a tentative D call TRBD1 (6 bases). The CDR3 covers 15 residues. Deletions cut 0 bases from V and 3 bases from J, with 9 bases between. Germline CDR1 MNHNY, CDR2 SVGAGI (reference sequence). CDR3 sequence: CASSYSGAGGNTIYF. The CDR3, as DNA: TGTGCCAGCAGTTACTCGGGGGCAGGTGGAAACACCATATATTTT.

CDR3 sequence reads: CATRGDRNSGNTIYF. The CDR3 region has the DNA TGTGCCACCAGAGGGGACAGAAACTCTGGAAACACCATATATTTT. The J gene is TRBJ1-3, the V gene TRBV24-1; 7 bases are a match to TRBD1. The length of the CDR3 is 15 residues. V gave up 7 bases and J gave up 0 bases; unmatched junction bases: 5. Germline CDR1 reads KGHDR; CDR2 reads SFDVKD.

In its sample, this clone was seen a few times. This chain uses TRBV7-3 with TRBJ1-6, with TRBD1 matching over 7 bases. Germline lookup yields CDR1 SGHTA and CDR2 FQGTGA. Trimming took 5 bases from V and 10 from J; bases not matched to a gene: 11. This CDR3 has 15 amino acids. In DNA form, the CDR3 reads TGTGCCAGCAGCCCTAGGACAGGTCGGGGCTCACCCCTCCACTTT. It specifies CASSPRTGRGSPLHF.

This chain links TRBV7-3 with TRBJ2-3, with unresolved D. Germline V gives CDR1 SGHTA, CDR2 FQGTGA. V was clipped by 1 base and J by 4 bases, with 9 bases between them. This CDR3 has 14 residues. CDR3 sequence: CASSLRLASDTQYF. The CDR3 DNA reads TGTGCCAGCAGCTTAAGATTAGCATCAGATACGCAGTATTTT.

This chain joins TRBV11-1 and TRBJ1-2; D is possibly TRBD1 (6 bases). Germline CDR1 is SGHAT and CDR2 is FQDESV (reference sequence). Trimming pared 2 bases from V and 4 bases from J, leaving 11 bases between. There are 14 residues in the CDR3. The CDR3 nucleotides read TGTGCCAGCAGCTTACGGCAGGGGATCTATGGCTACACCTTC. It yields the protein CASSLRQGIYGYTF.

The rearrangement joins TRBV5-6 to TRBJ2-3; 8 bases agree with TRBD2. The CDR3 length is 16 residues. CDR1 is SGHDT and CDR2 is YYEEEE in the germline V gene. V trimming: 0 bases; J trimming: 0 bases; junction bases outside the gene matches: 3. Written as DNA, the CDR3 is TGTGCCAGCAGCTTGGGACTAGCGTCTAGCACAGATACGCAGTATTTT. Translation gives CASSLGLASSTDTQYF.

The rearrangement links TRBV7-9 to TRBJ1-1, with 8 nucleotides matching TRBD1. The CDR3 runs to 15 residues. CDR1 SEHNR and CDR2 FQNEAQ come from the germline V gene (reference sequence). J gave up 2 bases and V 5 bases, and 7 bases lay outside the gene matches. CDR3 sequence: CASSPLGQVNTEAFF. The CDR3 DNA reads TGTGCCAGCAGCCCCCTGGGACAGGTTAACACTGAAGCTTTCTTT.

The chain carries TRBV5-4 and TRBJ1-1; D possibly corresponds to TRBD1 (5 bases). From germline, CDR1 is SGHNT and CDR2 YYREEE (reference sequence). V was trimmed by 1 base and J by 2 bases, leaving 9 bases between them. This CDR3 is 14 amino acids long. CDR3 nucleotides: TGTGCCAGCAGCTTGCGGGGGATCAACACTGAAGCTTTCTTT. This codes for CASSLRGINTEAFF.

The chain carries TRBV5-6 and TRBJ2-5; the match to TRBD2 covers 10 bases. The V and J ends lost 2 bases and 1 base, in that order; junction bases with no gene match: 2. Germline loops: CDR1 SGHDT, CDR2 YYEEEE. This CDR3 contains 15 residues. This CDR3 is CASSFSGGPQETQYF. The CDR3 region has the DNA TGTGCCAGCAGCTTTAGCGGGGGGCCCCAAGAGACCCAGTACTTC.

This clone was picked up a small number of times. V and J are TRBV11-2 and TRBJ2-3; 8 bases map to TRBD1. Trimming at V came to 3 bases and at J to 3 bases, leaving 2 bases not matched to a gene. CDR1 and CDR2 from the germline V gene are SGHAT and FQNNGV. The CDR3 runs 14 residues. CDR3 loop: CASSFTGGTDTQYF. For the CDR3, the DNA is TGTGCCAGCAGCTTTACAGGGGGTACAGATACGCAGTATTTT.